This TCR beta chain was profiled in a study of siplizumab effects on memory and regulatory T cells. General study findings and limits: The authors could not assign a naive or memory phenotype to roughly 75-96% of proliferating CD4+ or CD8+ clones. The study did not confirm that proliferating Tregs from siplizumab cultures were suppressive.

The method was immunoSEQ multiplex PCR; TCRdb's version includes in-frame clones alone and lacks a portion of them. The sample includes more than 50,000 clones, 80% to 95% of them seen just once. The V end lost 3 bases, the J end lost 2 bases, and 11 bases lay between the germline ends. CDR1 MDHEN and CDR2 SYDVKM come from the germline V gene. The CDR3 runs 15 residues. With regard to this clone: Its antigen remains unknown.

The sample consisted of CD8+ T cells sorted from blood. This TCR was recovered from a human donor in good health. The chain is built from TRBV28 and TRBJ1-5, with D perhaps TRBD1 (5 bases). This CDR3 reads CASSLRGWGNQPQHF. CDR3 nucleotides: TGTGCCAGCAGTTTGAGGGGATGGGGCAATCAGCCCCAGCATTTT.